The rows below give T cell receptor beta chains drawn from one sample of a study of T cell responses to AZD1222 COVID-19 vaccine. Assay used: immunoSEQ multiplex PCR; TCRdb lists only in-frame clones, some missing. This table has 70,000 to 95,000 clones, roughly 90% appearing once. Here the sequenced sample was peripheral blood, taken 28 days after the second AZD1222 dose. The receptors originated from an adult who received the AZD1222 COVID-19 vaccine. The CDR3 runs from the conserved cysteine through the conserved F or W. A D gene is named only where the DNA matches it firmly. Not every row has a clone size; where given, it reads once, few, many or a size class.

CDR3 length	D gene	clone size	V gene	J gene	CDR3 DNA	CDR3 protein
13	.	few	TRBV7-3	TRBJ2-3	TGTGCCAGCAGCTTATATAGCGGAGATACGCAGTATTTT	CASSLYSGDTQYF
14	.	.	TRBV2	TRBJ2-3	TGTGCCAGCAGTGAAGCTTCAAGCACAGATACGCAGTATTTT	CASSEASSTDTQYF
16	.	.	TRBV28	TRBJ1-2	TGTGCCAGCAGTTTAGGTGGGACCCAGGGGACCTATGGCTACACCTTC	CASSLGGTQGTYGYTF
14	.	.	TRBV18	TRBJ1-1	TGTGCCAGCTCACCGCAAGACCTGGGCACTGAAGCTTTCTTT	CASSPQDLGTEAFF
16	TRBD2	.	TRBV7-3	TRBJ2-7	TGTGCCAGCAGCTTAAATGGGGGACTAGCAGGCTACGAGCAGTACTTC	CASSLNGGLAGYEQYF
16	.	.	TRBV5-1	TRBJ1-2	TGCGCCAGCAGCTTGGCCAAGGGTCCCTATGACTATGGCTACACCTTC	CASSLAKGPYDYGYTF
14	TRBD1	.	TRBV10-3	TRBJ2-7	TGTGCCATCACCGGGGGACAGGGATCGGACGAGCAGTACTTC	CAITGGQGSDEQYF
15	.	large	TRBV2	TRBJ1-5	TGTGCCAGCAGTGAGGAGGGGACGGGTAGTCAGCCCCAGCATTTT	CASSEEGTGSQPQHF
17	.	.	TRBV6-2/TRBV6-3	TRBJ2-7	TGTGCCAGCAGTGACCCTTCTGGAGGTACGATCGCCTACGAGCAGTACTTC	CASSDPSGGTIAYEQYF
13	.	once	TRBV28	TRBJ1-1	TGTGCCAGCAGTTTCCCGAACGACGAGCAAGCTTTCTTT	CASSFPNDEQAFF
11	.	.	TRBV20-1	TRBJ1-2	TGCAGTGCTAATGCGGGTGTCGGCTACACCTTC	CSANAGVGYTF
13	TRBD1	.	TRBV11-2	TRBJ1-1	TGTGCCAGCAGCTTAGATCGGGGACAGGGGGCTTTCTTT	CASSLDRGQGAFF
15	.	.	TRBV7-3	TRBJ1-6	TGTGCCAGCAGCCCCACGGGAGCTCCTAATTCACCCCTCCACTTT	CASSPTGAPNSPLHF
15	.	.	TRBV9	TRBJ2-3	TGTGCCAGCAGCCCCGGGACACTAAGCACAGATACGCAGTATTTT	CASSPGTLSTDTQYF
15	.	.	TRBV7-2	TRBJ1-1	TGTGCCAGCAGCTTAGCAACTCCTACAGGGACTGAAGCTTTCTTT	CASSLATPTGTEAFF
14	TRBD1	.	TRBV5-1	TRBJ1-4	TGCGCCAGCAGCAAACGACAGGGGAATGAAAAACTGTTTTTT	CASSKRQGNEKLFF
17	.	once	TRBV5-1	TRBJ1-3	TGCGCCAGCAGCGAGGGCCCAACGTCAGGCTCTGGAAACACCATATATTTT	CASSEGPTSGSGNTIYF
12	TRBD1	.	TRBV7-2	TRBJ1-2	TGTGCCAGCAGCGGACAGGGCTATGGCTACACCTTC	CASSGQGYGYTF
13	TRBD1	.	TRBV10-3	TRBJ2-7	TGTGCCATCGGGCGGGACAGGGGAGAAGAGCAGTACTTC	CAIGRDRGEEQYF
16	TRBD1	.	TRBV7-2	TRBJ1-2	TGTGCCAGCAGCTTAGGGGGGGACAGGAGGAATAATGGCTACACCTTC	CASSLGGDRRNNGYTF
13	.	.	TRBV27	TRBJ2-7	TGTGCCTCTGGGGCCCCAACATGGCAAGAGCAGTACTTC	CASGAPTWQEQYF
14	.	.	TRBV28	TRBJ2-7	TGTGCCAGCAGTTTTACTGGAGGGACCTACGAGCAGTACTTC	CASSFTGGTYEQYF
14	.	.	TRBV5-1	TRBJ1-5	TGCGCCAGCAGCTTGGGTACAGGGAATCAGCCCCAGCATTTT	CASSLGTGNQPQHF
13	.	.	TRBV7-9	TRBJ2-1	TGTGCCAGCAGCTACCGGGAGTACAATGAGCAGTTCTTC	CASSYREYNEQFF
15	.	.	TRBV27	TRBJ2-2	TGTGCCAGCAGTTTATGGTCAGGGAACACCGGGGAGCTGTTTTTT	CASSLWSGNTGELFF
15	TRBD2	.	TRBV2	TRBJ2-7	TGTGCCAGCAGTGCCGGTAGCGGGATCCCCTACGAGCAGTACTTC	CASSAGSGIPYEQYF
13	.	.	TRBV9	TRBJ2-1	TGTGCCAGCAGCGGGACAACCTACAATGAGCAGTTCTTC	CASSGTTYNEQFF
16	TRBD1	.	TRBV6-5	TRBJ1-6	TGTGCCAGCAGTTACTCGAGGGGGACAGGGGATTCACCCCTCCACTTT	CASSYSRGTGDSPLHF
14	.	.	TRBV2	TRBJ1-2	TGTGCCAGCAGAAGGACACCAGCTAACTATGGCTACACCTTC	CASRRTPANYGYTF
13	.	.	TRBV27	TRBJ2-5	TGTGCCAGCAGTTTGGGTAGGGTCGAGACCCAGTACTTC	CASSLGRVETQYF
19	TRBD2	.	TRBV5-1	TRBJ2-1	TGCGCCAGCAGCCCGGGTGGGGGGATCCGAGCGGGAGGGCCAAGTGAGCAGTTCTTC	CASSPGGGIRAGGPSEQFF
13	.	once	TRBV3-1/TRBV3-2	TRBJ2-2	TGTGCCAGCAGCCAAGCGAGACTCGGGGAGCTGTTTTTT	CASSQARLGELFF
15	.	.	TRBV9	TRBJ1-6	TGTGCCAGCAGCCCGGGGATTCTGTCGAATTCACCCCTCCACTTT	CASSPGILSNSPLHF
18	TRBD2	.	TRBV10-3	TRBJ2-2	TGTGCCATCAGACCTCCGCTGGGACTAGCGGGATTCACCGGGGAGCTGTTTTTT	CAIRPPLGLAGFTGELFF
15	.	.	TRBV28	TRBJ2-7	TGTGCCAGCAGTCCCTTCCATAGTGGTTCCTACGAGCAGTACTTC	CASSPFHSGSYEQYF
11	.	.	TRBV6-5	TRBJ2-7	TGTGCCAGCGGACAGACCTACGAGCAGTACTTC	CASGQTYEQYF
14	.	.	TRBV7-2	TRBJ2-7	TGTGCCAGCAGCCTGCAGGAGGGCTCCTACGAGCAGTACTTC	CASSLQEGSYEQYF
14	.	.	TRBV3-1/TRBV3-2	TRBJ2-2	TGTGCCAGCAGCCTCGACAGTTACACCGGGGAGCTGTTTTTT	CASSLDSYTGELFF
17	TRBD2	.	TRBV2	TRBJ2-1	TGTGCCAGCAGTGCCTTGATAGCGGGAACCGGGGACAATGAGCAGTTCTTC	CASSALIAGTGDNEQFF
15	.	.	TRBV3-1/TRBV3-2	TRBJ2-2	TGTGCCAGCAGCCCATCCACCCGGGCCGCCGGGGAGCTGTTTTTT	CASSPSTRAAGELFF
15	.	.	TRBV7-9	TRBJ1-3	TGTGCCAGCAGCCTCTCCGGGAGCTCTGGAAACACCATATATTTT	CASSLSGSSGNTIYF
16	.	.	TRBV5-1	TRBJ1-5	TGCGCCAGCAGCTTGGGTGGAGGGTCGGGCAATCAGCCCCAGCATTTT	CASSLGGGSGNQPQHF
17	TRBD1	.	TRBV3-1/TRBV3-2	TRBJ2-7	TGTGCCAGCAGCCTCCTTGGACAGGGGGGAGGTCCGGGCGAGCAGTACTTC	CASSLLGQGGGPGEQYF
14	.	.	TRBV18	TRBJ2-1	TGTGCCAGCTCACCTCAGGGCGAGGGTGCTGAGCAGTTCTTC	CASSPQGEGAEQFF